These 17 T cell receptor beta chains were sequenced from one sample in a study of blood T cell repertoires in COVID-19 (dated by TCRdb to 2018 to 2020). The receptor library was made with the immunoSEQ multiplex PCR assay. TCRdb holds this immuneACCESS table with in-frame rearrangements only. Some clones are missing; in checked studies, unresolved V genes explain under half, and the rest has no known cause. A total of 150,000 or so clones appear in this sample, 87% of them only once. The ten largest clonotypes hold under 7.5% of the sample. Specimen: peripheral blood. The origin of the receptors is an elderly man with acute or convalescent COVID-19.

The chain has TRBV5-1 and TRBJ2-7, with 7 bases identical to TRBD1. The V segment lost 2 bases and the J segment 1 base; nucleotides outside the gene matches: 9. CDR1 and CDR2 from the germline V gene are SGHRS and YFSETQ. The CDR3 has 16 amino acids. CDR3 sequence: CASSLKGAGPSYEQYF. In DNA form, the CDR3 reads TGCGCCAGCAGCTTAAAGGGGGCAGGCCCTTCCTACGAGCAGTACTTC.

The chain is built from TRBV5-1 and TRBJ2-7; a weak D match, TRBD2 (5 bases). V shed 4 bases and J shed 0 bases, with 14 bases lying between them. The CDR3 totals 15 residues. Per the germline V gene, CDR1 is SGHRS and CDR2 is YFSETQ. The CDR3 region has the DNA TGCGCCAGCAGCCCGTCGACTACCTCCTCCTACGAGCAGTACTTC. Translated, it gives CASSPSTTSSYEQYF.

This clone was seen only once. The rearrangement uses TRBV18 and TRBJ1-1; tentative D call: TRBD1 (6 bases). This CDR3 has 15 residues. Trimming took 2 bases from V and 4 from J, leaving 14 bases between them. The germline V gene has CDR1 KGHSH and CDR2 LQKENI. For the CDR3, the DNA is TGTGCCAGCTCACCAGGGAAGGGGGAAGCCACTGAAGCTTTCTTT. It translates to CASSPGKGEATEAFF.

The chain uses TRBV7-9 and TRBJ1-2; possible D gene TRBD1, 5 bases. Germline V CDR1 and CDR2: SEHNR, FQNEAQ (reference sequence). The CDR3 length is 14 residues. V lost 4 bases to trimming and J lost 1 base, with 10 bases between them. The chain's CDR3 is CASSSRALNYGYTF. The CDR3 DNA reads TGTGCCAGCAGCTCCAGGGCGCTTAACTATGGCTACACCTTC.

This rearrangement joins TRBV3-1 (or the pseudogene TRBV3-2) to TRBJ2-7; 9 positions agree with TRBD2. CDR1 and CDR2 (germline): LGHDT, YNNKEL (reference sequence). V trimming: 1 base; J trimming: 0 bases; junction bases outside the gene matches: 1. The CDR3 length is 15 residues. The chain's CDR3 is CASSQASGDSYEQYF. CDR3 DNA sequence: TGTGCCAGCAGCCAAGCTAGCGGGGACTCCTACGAGCAGTACTTC.

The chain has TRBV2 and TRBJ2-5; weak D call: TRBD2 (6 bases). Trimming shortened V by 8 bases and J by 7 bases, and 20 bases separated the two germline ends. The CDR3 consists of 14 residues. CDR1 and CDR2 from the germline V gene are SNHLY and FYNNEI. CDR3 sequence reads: CASGSGGEWGTQYF. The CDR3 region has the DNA TGTGCCAGCGGGTCCGGGGGTGAATGGGGGACCCAGTACTTC.

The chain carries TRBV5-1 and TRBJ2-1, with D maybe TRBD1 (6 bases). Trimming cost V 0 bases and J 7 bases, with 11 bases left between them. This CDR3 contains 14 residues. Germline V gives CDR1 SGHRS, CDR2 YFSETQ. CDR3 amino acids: CASSLGRGENEQFF. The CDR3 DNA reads TGCGCCAGCAGCTTGGGCAGGGGAGAAAATGAGCAGTTCTTC.

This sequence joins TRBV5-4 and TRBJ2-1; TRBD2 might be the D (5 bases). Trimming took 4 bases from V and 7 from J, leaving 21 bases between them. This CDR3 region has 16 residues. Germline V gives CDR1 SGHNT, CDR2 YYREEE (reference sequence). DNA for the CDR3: TGTGCCAGCAGCCCTTCGGTTGGACTCGCGGTGAATGAGCAGTTCTTC. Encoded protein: CASSPSVGLAVNEQFF.

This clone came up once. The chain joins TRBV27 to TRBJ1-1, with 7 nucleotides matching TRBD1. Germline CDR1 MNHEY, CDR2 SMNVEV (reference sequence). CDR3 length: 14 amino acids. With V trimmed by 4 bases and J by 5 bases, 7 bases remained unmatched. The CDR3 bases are TGTGCCAGCAGTTCACAGGGGATAAGGACTGAAGCTTTCTTT. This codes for CASSSQGIRTEAFF.

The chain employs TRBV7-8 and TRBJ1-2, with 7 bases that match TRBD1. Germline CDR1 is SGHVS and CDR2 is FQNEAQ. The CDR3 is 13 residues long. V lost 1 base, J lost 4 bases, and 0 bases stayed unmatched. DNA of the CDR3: TGTGCCAGCAGCTTAGACAGGGGCTATGGCTACACCTTC. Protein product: CASSLDRGYGYTF. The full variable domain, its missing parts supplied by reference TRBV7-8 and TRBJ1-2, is GAGVSQSPRYKVAKRGQDVALRCDPISGHVSLFWYQQALGQGPEFLTYFQNEAQLDKSGLPSDRFFAERPEGSVSTLKIQRTQQEDSAVYLCASSLDRGYGYTFGSGTRLTVV.

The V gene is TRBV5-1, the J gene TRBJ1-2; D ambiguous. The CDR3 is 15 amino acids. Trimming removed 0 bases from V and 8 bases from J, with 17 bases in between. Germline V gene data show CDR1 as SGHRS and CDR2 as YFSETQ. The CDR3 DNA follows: TGCGCCAGCAGCTTGGACGGGTCTCTTGGGTTGGGCTACACCTTC. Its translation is CASSLDGSLGLGYTF. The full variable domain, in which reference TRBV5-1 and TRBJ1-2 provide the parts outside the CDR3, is KAGVTQTPRYLIKTRGQQVTLSCSPISGHRSVSWYQQTPGQGLQFLFEYFSETQRNKGNFPGRFSGRQFSNSRSEMNVSTLELGDSALYLCASSLDGSLGLGYTFGSGTRLTVV.

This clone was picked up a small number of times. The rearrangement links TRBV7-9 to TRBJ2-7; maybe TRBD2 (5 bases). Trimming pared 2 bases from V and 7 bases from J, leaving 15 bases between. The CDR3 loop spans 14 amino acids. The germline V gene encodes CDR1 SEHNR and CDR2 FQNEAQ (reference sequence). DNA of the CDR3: TGTGCCAGCAGCTTAAGTCAGGTTTCGGGGGAGCAGTACTTC. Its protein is CASSLSQVSGEQYF.

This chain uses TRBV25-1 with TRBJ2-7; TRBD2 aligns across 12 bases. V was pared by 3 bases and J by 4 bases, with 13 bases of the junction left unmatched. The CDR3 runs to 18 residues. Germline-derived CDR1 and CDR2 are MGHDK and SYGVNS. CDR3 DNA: TGTGCCAGCAGTGATATTAGTAGTGGACTAGCGGGGAATTACGAGCAGTACTTC. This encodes CASSDISSGLAGNYEQYF.

The CDR3 nucleotides are TGTGCCAGCAGTTACTCGATTGCGCAGGGAGGCTATGGCTACACCTTC. Protein product: CASSYSIAQGGYGYTF. The J gene is TRBJ1-2, the V gene TRBV6-5; a possible D gene is TRBD1 (5 bases). Per germline, CDR1 MNHEY and CDR2 SVGAGI. Trimming cost V 0 bases and J 4 bases, with 15 bases left between them. The CDR3 has 16 residues.

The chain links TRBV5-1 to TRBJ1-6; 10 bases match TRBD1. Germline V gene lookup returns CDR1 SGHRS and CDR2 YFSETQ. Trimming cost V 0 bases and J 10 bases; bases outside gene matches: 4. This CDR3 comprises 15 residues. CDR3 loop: CASSLGDRGQSPLHF. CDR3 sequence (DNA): TGCGCCAGCAGCTTGGGGGACAGGGGACAGTCACCCCTCCACTTT.

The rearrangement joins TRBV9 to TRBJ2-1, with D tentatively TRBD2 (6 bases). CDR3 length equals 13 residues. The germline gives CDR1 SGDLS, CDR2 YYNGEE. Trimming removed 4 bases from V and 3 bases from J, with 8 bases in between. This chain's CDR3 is CASSWTIYNEQFF. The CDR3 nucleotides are TGTGCCAGCAGCTGGACTATCTACAATGAGCAGTTCTTC. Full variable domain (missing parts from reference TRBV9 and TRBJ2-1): DSGVTQTPKHLITATGQRVTLRCSPRSGDLSVYWYQQSLDQGLQFLIQYYNGEERAKGNILERFSAQQFPDLHSELNLSSLELGDSALYFCASSWTIYNEQFFGPGTRLTVL.

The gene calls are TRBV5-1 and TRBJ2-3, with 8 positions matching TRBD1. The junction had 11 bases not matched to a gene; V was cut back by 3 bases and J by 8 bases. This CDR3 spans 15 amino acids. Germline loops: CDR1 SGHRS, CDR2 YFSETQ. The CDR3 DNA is TGCGCCAGCAGCTCCCAGGGGCAGGGGGCGCCTACGCAGTATTTT. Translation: CASSSQGQGAPTQYF. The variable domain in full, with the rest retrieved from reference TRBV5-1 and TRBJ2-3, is KAGVTQTPRYLIKTRGQQVTLSCSPISGHRSVSWYQQTPGQGLQFLFEYFSETQRNKGNFPGRFSGRQFSNSRSEMNVSTLELGDSALYLCASSSQGQGAPTQYFGPGTRLTVL.